These T cell receptor beta chains were read from a single sample in a study of spatial heterogeneity in lung cancer. TCRdb redid the calling of the 5' RACE reads with MiXCR, one entry per CDR3 protein. This sample carries some 47,000 distinct CDR3 sequences, approximately 7% of them seen once, and the ten largest clones take 2.9%. This material consisted of PBMCs, taken at surgery. The receptors derive from a female donor with early-stage non-small cell lung cancer. CDR3s include the opening cysteine and the closing phenylalanine or tryptophan. The D gene is left open where the match is weak. Clone sizes are given selectively: once, few, many, or a class where the clone is expanded.

V	D	J	size	DNA	CDR3
TRBV5-1	-	TRBJ1-1	few	TGCGCCAGCAGCTCACAACCGGCAGGGAAGAACACTGAAGCTTTCTTT	CASSSQPAGKNTEAFF
TRBV28	-	TRBJ1-6	few	TGTGCCAGCCGGGGGCTGAATAATTCACCCCTCCACTTT	CASRGLNNSPLHF
TRBV20-1	-	TRBJ1-5	few	TGCAGTGCGGGAGTGAGCTGGGGTGTAGGTCAGCCCCAGCATTTT	CSAGVSWGVGQPQHF
TRBV5-1	-	TRBJ2-7	-	TGCGCCAGCAGCAGGCAGGGCCACGAGCAGTACTTC	CASSRQGHEQYF
TRBV28	TRBD2	TRBJ2-2	many	TGTGCCAGCAATTGGCTAGCGGGGGCCGGGGAGCTGTTTTTT	CASNWLAGAGELFF
TRBV7-2	TRBD1	TRBJ2-7	many	TGTGCCAGCAGCGTCGGGACAGGATTCTACGAGCAGTACTTC	CASSVGTGFYEQYF
TRBV28	TRBD1	TRBJ1-1	many	TGTGCCAGCAGTTTATTAGGGACGGACAGGACTGAAGCTTTCTTT	CASSLLGTDRTEAFF
TRBV7-9	-	TRBJ1-6	many	TGTGCCAGCAGCCCTGACACCTATAATTCACCCCTCCACTTT	CASSPDTYNSPLHF
TRBV24-1	TRBD1	TRBJ1-5	many	TGTGCCACCAGTGATCCTCAGGGGGGGACAGGGGTTGGTCAGCCCCAGCATTTT	CATSDPQGGTGVGQPQHF
TRBV20-1	-	TRBJ1-2	many	TGCAGTGCTGTTTACGGAGGCCGCTATGGCTACACCTTC	CSAVYGGRYGYTF
TRBV18	-	TRBJ2-3	many	TGTGCCAGCTCCCAGACAGTATCGGGCACAGATACGCAGTATTTT	CASSQTVSGTDTQYF
TRBV6-5	-	TRBJ1-2	-	TGTGCCAGCAGTCTTCTCGCCTCAGGGGACGGCTACACCTTC	CASSLLASGDGYTF
TRBV2	-	TRBJ2-1	many	TGTGCCAGCAGATTAAGGAGCCATGACAATGAGCAGTTCTTC	CASRLRSHDNEQFF
TRBV7-8	-	TRBJ1-1	-	TGTGCCAGCAGCCCCAGGGTTCCGGAAGCTTTCTTT	CASSPRVPEAFF
TRBV5-4	-	TRBJ1-4	many	TGTGCCAGCAGCTTGGCCGCCTCAGGGTTAGATGAAAAACTGTTTTTT	CASSLAASGLDEKLFF
TRBV29-1	TRBD1	TRBJ2-7	many	TGCAGCGTTGGTCAGGGGGCCCCCTACGAGCAGTACTTC	CSVGQGAPYEQYF
TRBV5-1	TRBD1	TRBJ2-7	many	TGCGCCAGCAGAGCGGACAGGGGCGAGCAGTACTTC	CASRADRGEQYF
TRBV7-2	TRBD1	TRBJ1-1	few	TGTGCCAGCAGCTCCAGGACAGGATCCCTTGAAGCTTTCTTT	CASSSRTGSLEAFF
TRBV2	-	TRBJ1-5	many	TGTGCCAGCAGTGAAGCTGGCCGGCCCCAGCATTTT	CASSEAGRPQHF